This T cell receptor beta chain came from a study of blood T cell repertoires in COVID-19. Per the authors' pipeline: Nucleated cell counts were estimated from reference gene primer amplification. The assay was immunoSEQ multiplex PCR, and TCRdb's table has in-frame clones only and misses some. The DNA gave D and trimming, while V, J and clone size come from that table. The sample records 90,000 to 100,000 clones, around 81% being singletons. Germline CDR1 reads SEHNR; CDR2 reads FQNEAQ (reference sequence). The CDR3 has 17 amino acids. Deletions cut 6 bases from V and 3 bases from J, with 23 bases between.

Sequencing was done on a sample of peripheral blood. This receptor was obtained from a man between 60 and 70 years old with acute or convalescent COVID-19. The chain joins TRBV7-9 to TRBJ2-5; tentatively, D is TRBD2 (6 bases). CDR3 DNA: TGTGCCAGCAGTCGTCTTGGGGCAGGGAGGAGGGAAGAGACCCAGTACTTC. It yields the protein CASSRLGAGRREETQYF. The variable domain in full, with the rest retrieved from reference TRBV7-9 and TRBJ2-5, is DTGVSQNPRHKITKRGQNVTFRCDPISEHNRLYWYRQTLGQGPEFLTYFQNEAQLEKSRLLSDRFSAERPKGSFSTLEIQRTEQGDSAMYLCASSRLGAGRREETQYFGPGTRLLVL.